The subject of this entry is one TCR beta chain. These data come from a study of blood T cell repertoires in COVID-19. V lost 1 base, J lost 6 bases, and 3 bases stayed unmatched. CDR1 KGHSH and CDR2 LQKENI come from the germline V gene. This CDR3 spans 14 amino acids. Individuals aged 18 to 89 years were recruited from approximately 24 US areas. Symptom resolution, clearance, or two negative PCRs marked the recovered donors of Cohort 3. Profiling relied on immunoSEQ multiplex PCR, and the TCRdb table lists in-frame clones only, not all of them. This sample carries 220,000 or so clones, about 82% of them seen once, and the ten largest clones take approximately 2.1%.

The sequencing sample was made of PBMCs or T cells enriched from blood (not recorded which). The TCR originated in a woman aged 50 to 60 who had recovered from COVID-19. J is TRBJ1-2 and V is TRBV18, with 9 bases identical to TRBD1. The CDR3 loop reads CASSPQGQGNGYTF. CDR3 nucleotides: TGTGCCAGCTCACCACAGGGACAGGGTAATGGCTACACCTTC.